Below are 31 T cell receptor beta chains sequenced from a single sample in a study of CD8 T cells in ankylosing spondylitis (dated by TCRdb to the late 2010s). Library preparation was by 5' RACE. The data were produced on an Illumina HiSeq 2500. TCRdb reworked the public reads: Q25 trimming with fastp, MiXCR clone assembly, productive beta chains retained. Identical CDR3 proteins give one entry, which carries the most common genes and DNA. Recorded for this sample are 150,000 to 250,000 distinct CDR3 sequences; roughly 13% of them occurred a single time. The ten largest clones take up approximately 15% of the sample. The source material was blood, either unsorted or a sorted T cell fraction (not recorded which). The receptors shown here come from a male donor with ankylosing spondylitis or in good health (not recorded which).

The chain joins TRBV7-9 to TRBJ2-3, with D possibly matching TRBD2 (6 bases). CDR3 length: 17 amino acids. Trimming took 7 bases from V and 2 from J, leaving 22 bases between them. Germline V CDR1 and CDR2: SEHNR, FQNEAQ (reference sequence). The CDR3 coding sequence is TGTGCCAGCACCCTCGACTTGGGGACTCACAACACAGATACGCAGTATTTT. It specifies CASTLDLGTHNTDTQYF.

The genes are TRBV11-3 and TRBJ2-1, with D uncertain. Trimming removed 0 bases from V and 4 bases from J, with 10 bases in between. Germline V gene lookup returns CDR1 SGHNT and CDR2 YENEEA. CDR3 size: 15 residues. The CDR3 nucleotides are TGTGCCAGCAGCTTAGATCAGGCCGTTTACAATGAGCAGTTCTTC. This encodes CASSLDQAVYNEQFF. Filled out from reference TRBV11-3 and TRBJ2-1, the complete variable domain reads EAGVVQSPRYKIIEKKQPVAFWCNPISGHNTLYWYLQNLGQGPELLIRYENEEAVDDSQLPKDRFSAERLKGVDSTLKIQPAELGDSAVYLCASSLDQAVYNEQFFGPGTRLTVL.

This clonotype was counted a few times. The chain combines TRBV7-2 with TRBJ2-1; D is ambiguous. V lost 2 bases and J 4 bases, leaving 9 bases between the germline ends. The V gene's germline CDR1 is SGHTA and CDR2 FQGNSA. The CDR3 has 14 amino acids. DNA of the CDR3: TGTGCCAGCAGCTTAAGCGTAACTTACAATGAGCAGTTCTTC. Protein: CASSLSVTYNEQFF.

CDR3 nucleotides: TGTGCCAGCAGTTTATACCATCCGGTGGGAGTCCAGAATGAGCAGTTCTTC. Its translation: CASSLYHPVGVQNEQFF. The V gene is TRBV28, the J gene TRBJ2-1; the D gene is possibly TRBD2 (5 bases). Germline loops: CDR1 MDHEN, CDR2 SYDVKM. V gave up 1 base and J gave up 7 bases, with 20 bases separating them. The CDR3 consists of 17 residues.

The chain couples TRBV4-1 to TRBJ1-1, with a weak D call TRBD1 (5 bases). Trimming took off 0 bases at V and 7 bases at J, with 15 bases between the two ends. Per germline, CDR1 MGHRA and CDR2 YSYEKL. The CDR3 covers 15 residues. The CDR3 DNA is TGCGCCAGCAGCCAAGATCGAGGGGCCGGCGGTGAAGCTTTCTTT. Protein product: CASSQDRGAGGEAFF.

CDR3 sequence: CASSRGTGETQYF. CDR3 in DNA: TGTGCCTCGTCCCGGGGTACGGGAGAGACCCAGTACTTC. This chain uses TRBV12-3 or TRBV12-4 with TRBJ2-5, with D tentatively TRBD2 (5 bases). This CDR3 spans 13 amino acids. Trimming stripped 11 bases from V and 4 bases from J, with 17 bases between.

The chain carries TRBV10-3 and TRBJ1-1; 10 bases match TRBD1. This CDR3 region has 14 residues. Germline CDR1 ENHRY, CDR2 SYGVKD. With 6 bases clipped from V and 8 bases from J, the junction kept 9 bases outside the gene matches. CDR3 in DNA: TGTGCCATCAGGGGGACAGGGGTCCTTGAGGAAGCTTTCTTT. Translation: CAIRGTGVLEEAFF.

This clonotype was recorded only once. The chain uses TRBV3-1 and TRBJ2-3, with 7 nucleotides matching TRBD1. The CDR3 totals 16 residues. In germline, CDR1 is LGHDT, CDR2 YNNKEL (reference sequence). The V and J ends lost 3 bases and 4 bases, in that order; junction bases with no gene match: 10. The CDR3, as DNA: TGTGCCAGCAGCCAGCAGACAGGGAATTTGGCAGATACGCAGTATTTT. It specifies CASSQQTGNLADTQYF.

The chain recombines TRBV20-1 with TRBJ1-4; the D gene is possibly TRBD1 (5 bases). Trimming pared 1 base from V and 7 bases from J, leaving 13 bases between. This CDR3 has 14 amino acids. The germline V gene has CDR1 DFQATT and CDR2 SNEGSKA (reference sequence). DNA for the CDR3: TGCAGTGCTAGAGGAGGGACGGCTACTGAAAAACTGTTTTTT. It yields the protein CSARGGTATEKLFF.

This clonotype was counted ten times or more. The DNA of the CDR3 is TGTGCCAGCAGCTCGTTAGCCCCACAGCGGGGGGCGTATCTAGATACGCAGTATTTT. It encodes CASSSLAPQRGAYLDTQYF. This chain uses TRBV7-6 with TRBJ2-3; the match to TRBD2 covers 9 bases. Germline CDR1 is SGHVS and CDR2 is FNYEAQ. The V and J ends lost 4 bases and 5 bases, in that order; junction bases with no gene match: 19. The CDR3 sequence is 19 residues long.

The sample holds a few counts of this clonotype. This chain uses TRBV5-1 with TRBJ2-3; D remains unclear. V dropped 0 bases and J dropped 3 bases, with 11 bases sitting between them. CDR1 SGHRS and CDR2 YFSETQ come from the germline V gene. CDR3 size: 15 residues. CDR3 residues: CASSLDDVMTDTQYF. The DNA of the CDR3 is TGCGCCAGCAGCTTGGATGACGTTATGACAGATACGCAGTATTTT. Looking up the rest from reference TRBV5-1 and TRBJ2-3 gives the full variable domain: KAGVTQTPRYLIKTRGQQVTLSCSPISGHRSVSWYQQTPGQGLQFLFEYFSETQRNKGNFPGRFSGRQFSNSRSEMNVSTLELGDSALYLCASSLDDVMTDTQYFGPGTRLTVL.

This clonotype has just a few counts. The chain recombines TRBV5-6 with TRBJ2-1; 11 positions match TRBD2. Trimming removed 4 bases from V and 6 bases from J; junction bases left unmatched: 9. This CDR3 comprises 16 residues. CDR1 is SGHDT, CDR2 YYEEEE, per germline. The CDR3 nucleotides are TGTGCCAGCAGCCCCTCTGGACTAGCGGGCTTCAATGAGCAGTTCTTC. It translates to CASSPSGLAGFNEQFF.

The rearrangement links TRBV20-1 to TRBJ2-1; TRBD2 aligns across 8 bases. Unmatched junction bases numbered 10, after V lost 1 base and J lost 2 bases. The CDR3 covers 17 residues. Per the germline V gene, CDR1 is DFQATT and CDR2 is SNEGSKA (reference sequence). CDR3 protein: CSARAAGGRDTYNEQFF. The CDR3 coding sequence is TGCAGTGCTAGAGCCGCGGGGGGCAGGGACACCTACAATGAGCAGTTCTTC.

The sample holds a few counts of this clonotype. This sequence joins TRBV27 and TRBJ2-1, with 7 bases aligning to TRBD1. The CDR3 length is 13 residues. With 4 bases clipped from V and 10 bases from J, the junction kept 7 bases outside the gene matches. The germline CDR1 and CDR2 sequences are MNHEY and SMNVEV (reference sequence). In nucleotides, the CDR3 is TGTGCCAGCAGTTGGGGGACAGTTGAAGAGCAGTTCTTC. Protein product: CASSWGTVEEQFF.

This clonotype occurred a few times. The V call is TRBV27, the J call TRBJ1-1; 8 bases agree with TRBD1. This CDR3 contains 14 residues. V shed 5 bases and J 11 bases; nucleotides not matched to a gene: 13. Germline V gene lookup returns CDR1 MNHEY and CDR2 SMNVEV (reference sequence). The CDR3 DNA sequence: TGTGCCAGCAGTCTAGGGGGCCGACAGGGGTTCGCTTTCTTT. Encoded protein: CASSLGGRQGFAFF.

This clonotype has just a few counts. V and J are TRBV6-5 and TRBJ2-7; TRBD1 or TRBD2 may be the D gene (7 bases each). Trimming left V 4 bases short and J 10 bases short, with 26 bases between. The CDR3 sequence is 16 residues long. Germline V CDR1 and CDR2: MNHEY, SVGAGI. This chain's CDR3 is CASSSEQGGSLSGQYF. The CDR3 DNA follows: TGTGCCAGCAGTTCGGAGCAGGGGGGGAGCCTTTCGGGACAGTACTTC.

The V gene is TRBV4-1, the J gene TRBJ2-7, with TRBD2 matching over 10 bases. The germline V gene has CDR1 MGHRA and CDR2 YSYEKL. There are 18 residues in the CDR3. The J segment lost 0 bases and the V segment lost 6 bases, leaving 14 bases of the junction unmatched. CDR3 in DNA: TGCGCCAGCAGTCCTGGGCCCCTAGCGGGGGCTAACTCCTACGAGCAGTACTTC. Translated, it gives CASSPGPLAGANSYEQYF.

The V gene is TRBV9, the J gene TRBJ2-3, with D possibly being TRBD1 (5 bases). The germline V gene encodes CDR1 SGDLS and CDR2 YYNGEE. The CDR3 extends over 13 amino acids. Trimming left V 4 bases short and J 3 bases short, with 9 bases between. This CDR3 is CASSPQGTDTQYF. CDR3 bases: TGTGCCAGCAGCCCTCAGGGAACAGATACGCAGTATTTT.

The J gene is TRBJ2-1, the V gene TRBV14; 13 bases fit TRBD2. Germline CDR1 and CDR2: SGHDN and FVKESK. CDR3 length: 15 amino acids. V trimming: 4 bases; J trimming: 11 bases; junction bases outside the gene matches: 8. The CDR3 loop is CASSLDGTSGIKQFF. Here the CDR3 DNA reads TGTGCCAGCAGCCTCGATGGGACTAGCGGGATAAAGCAGTTCTTC.

This clonotype was recorded a few times. Written as DNA, the CDR3 is TGTGCCAGCAGTGAACCAGACTTACTAGCGGGGGGGTACAATGAGCAGTTCTTC. Its translation is CASSEPDLLAGGYNEQFF. The chain is built from TRBV2 and TRBJ2-1; 13 bases line up with TRBD2. This CDR3 has 18 amino acids. J was trimmed by 4 bases and V by 2 bases; bases with no gene match: 8. The V gene's germline CDR1 is SNHLY and CDR2 FYNNEI.

This clonotype was recorded a few times. The chain employs TRBV5-1 and TRBJ1-2; D gene unclear. This CDR3 has 15 amino acids. Germline V gives CDR1 SGHRS, CDR2 YFSETQ. Trimming removed 0 bases from V and 4 bases from J, with 13 bases in between. CDR3 sequence: CASSLGVASIYGYTF. In DNA, the CDR3 is TGCGCCAGCAGCTTGGGTGTTGCCTCGATCTATGGCTACACCTTC.

This clonotype was counted between two and nine times. The chain couples TRBV7-9 to TRBJ1-4; no clear D. Germline CDR1 and CDR2: SEHNR and FQNEAQ (reference sequence). Trimming cost V 1 base and J 5 bases, with 11 bases left between them. The CDR3 runs 15 residues. The CDR3 here is CASSLEVQSNEKLFF. CDR3 DNA: TGTGCCAGCAGCTTAGAGGTGCAGTCCAATGAAAAACTGTTTTTT.

The chain is built from TRBV5-1 and TRBJ2-7, with a tentative D call TRBD2 (5 bases). The length of the CDR3 is 13 residues. Germline lookup yields CDR1 SGHRS and CDR2 YFSETQ. V was pared by 4 bases and J by 4 bases, with 12 bases between. CDR3 nucleotide sequence: TGCGCCAGCAGCCCTGGAGGTCGTTACGAGCAGTACTTC. This translates into CASSPGGRYEQYF. Supplemented by reference TRBV5-1 and TRBJ2-7, the full variable domain reads KAGVTQTPRYLIKTRGQQVTLSCSPISGHRSVSWYQQTPGQGLQFLFEYFSETQRNKGNFPGRFSGRQFSNSRSEMNVSTLELGDSALYLCASSPGGRYEQYFGPGTRLTVT.

This chain links TRBV3-1 with TRBJ2-3; D may be TRBD2 (5 bases). Between the trimmed V and J ends, which lost 3 bases and 0 bases, there was a span of 19 bases. Per germline, CDR1 LGHDT and CDR2 YNNKEL (reference sequence). The CDR3 has 18 residues. The CDR3 region is CASSHSARHGVSTDTQYF. CDR3 nucleotides: TGTGCCAGCAGCCACTCCGCTCGTCACGGGGTCAGCACAGATACGCAGTATTTT.

V and J are TRBV20-1 and TRBJ1-5, with a weak D call TRBD1 (5 bases). CDR1 is DFQATT, CDR2 SNEGSKA, per germline (reference sequence). CDR3 length: 14 amino acids. Trimming removed 5 bases from V and 4 bases from J, with 15 bases in between. CDR3 in amino acids: CSAWDPDDNQPQHF. The CDR3 bases are TGCAGTGCTTGGGACCCAGATGATAATCAGCCCCAGCATTTT.

The rearrangement links TRBV3-1 to TRBJ2-1, with 8 positions matching TRBD2. Trimming cost V 4 bases and J 3 bases; bases outside gene matches: 8. The CDR3 runs 16 residues. Looked up from germline, CDR1 is LGHDT and CDR2 is YNNKEL (reference sequence). CDR3 DNA sequence: TGTGCCAGCAGCCCTGGTTTAGCGGGACTCTACAATGAGCAGTTCTTC. Its translation: CASSPGLAGLYNEQFF.

This clonotype appeared a few times. This rearrangement joins TRBV18 to TRBJ2-1, with 7 bases aligning to TRBD2. V was pared by 2 bases and J by 2 bases, with 3 bases of the junction left unmatched. Germline CDR1 and CDR2: KGHSH and LQKENI. CDR3 length equals 15 residues. CDR3 DNA: TGTGCCAGCTCACCAGGGGAGGGGCCCTACAATGAGCAGTTCTTC. Encoded protein: CASSPGEGPYNEQFF. Full variable domain (rest looked up from reference TRBV18 and TRBJ2-1): NAGVMQNPRHLVRRRGQEARLRCSPMKGHSHVYWYRQLPEEGLKFMVYLQKENIIDESGMPKERFSAEFPKEGPSILRIQQVVRGDSAAYFCASSPGEGPYNEQFFGPGTRLTVL.

The rearrangement uses TRBV3-1 and TRBJ2-7; D is perhaps TRBD1 (6 bases). The CDR3 extends over 14 amino acids. The germline CDR1 and CDR2 sequences are LGHDT and YNNKEL (reference sequence). Trimming took off 1 base at V and 7 bases at J, with 14 bases between the two ends. CDR3 region: CASSQVGQSDEQYF. The CDR3 nucleotides read TGTGCCAGCAGCCAAGTCGGACAGTCTGATGAGCAGTACTTC.

The chain couples TRBV4-1 to TRBJ2-5; D not resolved. Germline-derived CDR1 and CDR2 are MGHRA and YSYEKL. There are 13 residues in the CDR3. Trimming took off 4 bases at V and 7 bases at J, with 13 bases between the two ends. DNA of the CDR3: TGCGCCAGCAGCCCCCGGCTATCGGCGACCCAGTACTTC. As protein: CASSPRLSATQYF.

In its sample, this clonotype was seen a few times. The chain joins TRBV27 to TRBJ2-5, with 8 bases that match TRBD1. The J segment lost 3 bases and the V segment lost 6 bases, leaving 9 bases of the junction unmatched. The germline gives CDR1 MNHEY, CDR2 SMNVEV (reference sequence). The length of the CDR3 is 15 residues. For the CDR3, the DNA is TGTGCCAGCAGAAAAAGGGACAGGCCCAAAGAGACCCAGTACTTC. Translated, it gives CASRKRDRPKETQYF.

This clonotype was detected a few times. CDR3 bases: TGTGCCAGCAGCTTAGAATTGGAACGACAAGAGACCCAGTACTTC. As protein: CASSLELERQETQYF. This rearrangement joins TRBV7-8 to TRBJ2-5, with D unresolved. Trimming removed 1 base from V and 2 bases from J, with 11 bases in between. CDR3 length: 15 residues. The germline V gene encodes CDR1 SGHVS and CDR2 FQNEAQ.